This TCR beta chain originates from a study of PD-1 blockade in classical Hodgkin lymphoma. TCRdb's table, derived via immunoSEQ multiplex PCR, lists solely in-frame clones and lacks some. The sample carries 50,000 or so clones, around four fifths recorded once. Documented time point: cycle 4 day 1 (C4D1), after around six weeks of nivolumab. Following autologous stem cell transplantation, relapse occurred in every patient, and exposure to brentuximab vedotin varied. Reported best responses ranged across complete response, partial response or progressive disease. The sequence derives from a human donor with classical Hodgkin lymphoma. The sample here was peripheral blood mononuclear cells (PBMCs), taken before the fourth cycle of nivolumab.

CDR3 region: CASSPHLAGNTNEQFF. Here the CDR3 DNA reads TGTGCCAGCAGCCCCCATCTAGCGGGCAACACGAATGAGCAGTTCTTC. The chain employs TRBV7-8 and TRBJ2-1; 8 bases fit TRBD2. This CDR3 contains 16 residues. V lost 5 bases to trimming and J lost 7 bases; unmatched junction nucleotides: 13. Looked up from germline, CDR1 is SGHVS and CDR2 is FQNEAQ.